This T cell receptor (beta chain) was retrieved from a study of T cell responses to AZD1222 COVID-19 vaccine. Overall study context: Second-dose timings of about 4 or about 12 weeks were pooled. Study findings and constraints: Reportedly, close to half of spike-specific TCRs are directed against unmutated variant regions.

TCRdb's copy holds only in-frame clones and misses some; the assay was immunoSEQ multiplex PCR. The table has approximately 100,000 clones, more than 85% seen once. Concerning this clone: Its target is not known.

Per germline, CDR1 KGHSH and CDR2 LQKENI. This CDR3 is 14 amino acids long. The junction had 1 base not matched to a gene; V was cut back by 4 bases and J by 1 base. Sequencing used peripheral blood, obtained on day 0 of AZD1222 vaccination. The genes are TRBV18 and TRBJ2-1, with TRBD1 matching 7 bases. This clonotype was obtained from an adult in good health. The DNA of the CDR3 is TGTGCCAGCTCACGGGACAGATCCTACAATGAGCAGTTCTTC. Its translation: CASSRDRSYNEQFF.